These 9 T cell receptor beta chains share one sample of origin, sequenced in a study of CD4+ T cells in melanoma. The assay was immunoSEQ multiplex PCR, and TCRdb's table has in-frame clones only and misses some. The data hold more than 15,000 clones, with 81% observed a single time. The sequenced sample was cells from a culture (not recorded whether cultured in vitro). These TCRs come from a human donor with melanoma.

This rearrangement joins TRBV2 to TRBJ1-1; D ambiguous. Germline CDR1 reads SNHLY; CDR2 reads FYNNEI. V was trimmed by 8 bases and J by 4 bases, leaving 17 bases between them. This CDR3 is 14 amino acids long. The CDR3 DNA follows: TGTGCCAGCGTGGATGTAGTGGAGAGCACTGAAGCTTTCTTT. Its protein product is CASVDVVESTEAFF.

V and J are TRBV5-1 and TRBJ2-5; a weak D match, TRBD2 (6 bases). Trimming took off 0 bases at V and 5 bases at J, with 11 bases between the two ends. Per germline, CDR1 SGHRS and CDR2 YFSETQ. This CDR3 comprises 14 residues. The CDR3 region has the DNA TGCGCCAGCAGCTTGGCCGGGAGACTGGAGACCCAGTACTTC. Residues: CASSLAGRLETQYF.

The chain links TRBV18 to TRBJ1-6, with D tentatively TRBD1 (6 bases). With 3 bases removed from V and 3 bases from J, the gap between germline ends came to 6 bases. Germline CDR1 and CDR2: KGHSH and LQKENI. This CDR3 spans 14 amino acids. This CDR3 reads CASSPDSYNSPLHF. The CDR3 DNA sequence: TGTGCCAGCTCACCGGACAGCTATAATTCACCCCTCCACTTT.

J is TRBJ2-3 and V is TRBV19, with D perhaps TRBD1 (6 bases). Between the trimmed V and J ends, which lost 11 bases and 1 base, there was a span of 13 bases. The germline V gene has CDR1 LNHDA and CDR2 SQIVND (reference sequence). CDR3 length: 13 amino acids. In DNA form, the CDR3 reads TGTGCCGCCCGGCCAGGGGGCACAGATACGCAGTATTTT. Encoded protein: CAARPGGTDTQYF.

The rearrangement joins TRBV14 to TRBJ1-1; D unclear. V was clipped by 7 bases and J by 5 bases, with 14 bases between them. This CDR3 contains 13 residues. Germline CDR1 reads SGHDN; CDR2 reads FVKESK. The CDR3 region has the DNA TGTGCCAGCAAAGACCTGGGTGGAACTGAAGCTTTCTTT. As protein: CASKDLGGTEAFF. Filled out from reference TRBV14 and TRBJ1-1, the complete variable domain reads EAGVTQFPSHSVIEKGQTVTLRCDPISGHDNLYWYRRVMGKEIKFLLHFVKESKQDESGMPNNRFLAERTGGTYSTLKVQPAELEDSGVYFCASKDLGGTEAFFGQGTRLTVV.

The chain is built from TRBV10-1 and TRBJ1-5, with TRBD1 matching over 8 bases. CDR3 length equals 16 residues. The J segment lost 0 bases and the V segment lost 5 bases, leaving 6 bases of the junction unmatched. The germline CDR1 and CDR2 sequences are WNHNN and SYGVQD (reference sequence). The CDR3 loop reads CASSSTGATSNQPQHF. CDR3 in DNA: TGCGCCAGCAGTTCGACAGGGGCGACTAGCAATCAGCCCCAGCATTTT.

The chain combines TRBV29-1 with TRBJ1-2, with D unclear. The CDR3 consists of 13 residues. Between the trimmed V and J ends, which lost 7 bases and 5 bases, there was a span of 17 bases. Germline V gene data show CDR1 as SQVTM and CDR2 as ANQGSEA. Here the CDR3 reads CSASGAGSYGYTF. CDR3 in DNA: TGCAGCGCCTCCGGAGCTGGATCTTATGGCTACACCTTC.

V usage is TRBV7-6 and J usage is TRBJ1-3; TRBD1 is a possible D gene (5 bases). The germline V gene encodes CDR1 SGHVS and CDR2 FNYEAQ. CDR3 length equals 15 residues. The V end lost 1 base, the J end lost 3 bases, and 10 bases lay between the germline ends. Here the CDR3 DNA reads TGTGCCAGCAGCTTAGTAGTAGGGGTTGGAAACACCATATATTTT. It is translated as CASSLVVGVGNTIYF.

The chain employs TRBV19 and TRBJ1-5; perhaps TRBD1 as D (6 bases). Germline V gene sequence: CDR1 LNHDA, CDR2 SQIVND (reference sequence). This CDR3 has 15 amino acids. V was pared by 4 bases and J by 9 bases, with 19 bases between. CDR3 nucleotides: TGTGCCAGTAGTACGACCGGGCCAGAGGGGGGGCCCCAGCATTTT. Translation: CASSTTGPEGGPQHF.